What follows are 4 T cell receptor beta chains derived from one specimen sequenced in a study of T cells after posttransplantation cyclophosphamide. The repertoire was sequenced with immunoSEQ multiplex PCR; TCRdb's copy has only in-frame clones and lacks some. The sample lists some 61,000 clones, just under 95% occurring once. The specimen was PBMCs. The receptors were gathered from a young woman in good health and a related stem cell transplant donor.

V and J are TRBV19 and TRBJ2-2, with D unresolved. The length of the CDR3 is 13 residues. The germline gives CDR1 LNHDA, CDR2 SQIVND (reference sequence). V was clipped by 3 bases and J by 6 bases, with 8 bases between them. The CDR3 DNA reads TGTGCCAGTAGTATCTCCCGGTCCGGGGAGCTGTTTTTT. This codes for CASSISRSGELFF. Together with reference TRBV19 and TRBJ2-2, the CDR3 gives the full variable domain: DGGITQSPKYLFRKEGQNVTLSCEQNLNHDAMYWYRQDPGQGLRLIYYSQIVNDFQKGDIAEGYSVSREKKESFPLTVTSAQKNPTAFYLCASSISRSGELFFGEGSRLTVL.

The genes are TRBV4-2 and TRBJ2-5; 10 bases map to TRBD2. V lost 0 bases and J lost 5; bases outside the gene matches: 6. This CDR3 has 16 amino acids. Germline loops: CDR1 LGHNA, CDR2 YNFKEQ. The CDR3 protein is CASSQESSGGAETQYF. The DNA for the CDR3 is TGTGCCAGCAGCCAAGAGTCCAGCGGGGGGGCGGAGACCCAGTACTTC.

CDR3 loop: CASSPGGGGDEKLFF. The CDR3 DNA follows: TGTGCCAGCAGCCCTGGGGGAGGGGGCGATGAAAAACTGTTTTTT. V and J are TRBV5-4 and TRBJ1-4; 7 bases match TRBD1. CDR1 SGHNT and CDR2 YYREEE come from the germline V gene (reference sequence). The V and J ends lost 4 bases and 6 bases, in that order; junction bases with no gene match: 9. The CDR3 totals 15 residues.

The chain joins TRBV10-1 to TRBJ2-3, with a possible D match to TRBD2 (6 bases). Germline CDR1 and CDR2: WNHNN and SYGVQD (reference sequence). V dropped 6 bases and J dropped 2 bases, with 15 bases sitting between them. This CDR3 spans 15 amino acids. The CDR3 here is CASSGGGRNTDTQYF. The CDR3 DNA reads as TGCGCCAGCAGCGGTGGGGGGAGAAACACAGATACGCAGTATTTT.